These 27 T cell receptor beta chains originate from one sample sequenced in a study of cytomegalovirus exposure and HLA in healthy donors. PCR primers comprised 60 Vbeta and 13 Jbeta primers. This table comes from immunoSEQ multiplex PCR, and its TCRdb copy is limited to in-frame clones, with some not included. Listed are around 33,000 clones; approximately 3.5% falls within the top ten. The sequenced sample was PBMCs. The receptors come from a man between 40 and 49 years old in good health and CMV-seronegative.

V is TRBV25-1 and J is TRBJ2-1; the match to TRBD2 covers 9 bases. With V trimmed by 7 bases and J by 3 bases, 7 bases remained unmatched. The CDR3 is 15 residues long. The germline CDR1 and CDR2 sequences are MGHDK and SYGVNS. CDR3 DNA: TGTGCCAGCAATGACACTAGCGGGCACTACAATGAGCAGTTCTTC. Amino acid sequence: CASNDTSGHYNEQFF.

The genes are TRBV5-4 and TRBJ1-2; 7 bases fit TRBD1. This CDR3 is 14 amino acids long. V lost 4 bases, J lost 5 bases, and 8 bases stayed unmatched. Germline V gene data show CDR1 as SGHNT and CDR2 as YYREEE (reference sequence). The chain's CDR3 is CASSGRQGAYGYTF. CDR3 bases: TGTGCCAGCAGCGGGCGACAGGGAGCATATGGCTACACCTTC.

The chain links TRBV13 to TRBJ1-1, with a tentative D call TRBD1 (6 bases). The CDR3 length is 12 residues. The V end lost 11 bases, the J end lost 0 bases, and 10 bases lay between the germline ends. The germline CDR1 and CDR2 sequences are PRHDT and FYEKMQ (reference sequence). The CDR3 spells CAARGLNTEAFF. CDR3 in DNA: TGTGCCGCCAGGGGCCTGAACACTGAAGCTTTCTTT.

This chain uses TRBV9 with TRBJ2-6; unclear D gene. This CDR3 is built from 15 residues. The V and J ends lost 4 bases and 0 bases respectively, with 8 bases between them. Germline CDR1 reads SGDLS; CDR2 reads YYNGEE. The CDR3 here is CASSSQSSGANVLTF. DNA for the CDR3: TGTGCCAGCAGCTCACAGAGCTCTGGGGCCAACGTCCTGACTTTC.

The rearrangement joins TRBV4-1 to TRBJ2-7; a possible D gene is TRBD2 (6 bases). The V and J ends lost 1 base and 4 bases respectively, with 23 bases between them. This CDR3 comprises 18 residues. Germline V gene data show CDR1 as MGHRA and CDR2 as YSYEKL. CDR3 residues: CASSQGSGLGPGFYEQYF. In nucleotides, the CDR3 is TGCGCCAGCAGCCAAGGTAGCGGTTTGGGGCCGGGGTTTTACGAGCAGTACTTC.

V is TRBV9 and J is TRBJ2-3, with TRBD2 matching over 12 bases. The germline V gene encodes CDR1 SGDLS and CDR2 YYNGEE. V lost 0 bases to trimming and J lost 4 bases; unmatched junction nucleotides: 9. The CDR3 covers 18 residues. Written as DNA, the CDR3 is TGTGCCAGCAGCGTAGATGGGCTAGCGGGAGGGAAGGCAGATACGCAGTATTTT. It specifies CASSVDGLAGGKADTQYF.

The CDR3, as DNA: TGCGCCAGCAGCTTGGGTTCTAGCGCGTTGGGCACAGATACGCAGTATTTT. This codes for CASSLGSSALGTDTQYF. This rearrangement joins TRBV5-1 to TRBJ2-3; D may be TRBD2 (6 bases). CDR3 length: 17 residues. Germline V gene lookup returns CDR1 SGHRS and CDR2 YFSETQ. V was cut by 0 bases and J by 1 base, with 15 bases left in between.

This chain joins TRBV30 and TRBJ1-5, with D tentatively TRBD1 (5 bases). Germline CDR1 is GTSNPN and CDR2 is SVGIG (reference sequence). Deletions cut 0 bases from V and 3 bases from J, with 6 bases between. CDR3 length: 13 residues. The CDR3 DNA is TGTGCCTGGAGTGTACAGGACAATCAGCCCCAGCATTTT. This codes for CAWSVQDNQPQHF.

The rearrangement uses TRBV18 and TRBJ2-3, with 8 bases fitting TRBD1. Germline CDR1 is KGHSH and CDR2 is LQKENI. With 6 bases clipped from V and 3 bases from J, the junction kept 8 bases outside the gene matches. The CDR3 contains 15 residues. CDR3 DNA sequence: TGTGCCAGCTCCCTTCGACAGGGGCAAACAGATACGCAGTATTTT. It translates to CASSLRQGQTDTQYF.

V and J are TRBV5-1 and TRBJ2-1; D perhaps matches TRBD2 (6 bases). This CDR3 is built from 13 residues. Germline lookup yields CDR1 SGHRS and CDR2 YFSETQ. Between the trimmed V and J ends, which lost 6 bases and 6 bases, there was a span of 13 bases. DNA of the CDR3: TGCGCCAGCAAAGGGACCGGGAGCAATGAGCAGTTCTTC. Translating gives CASKGTGSNEQFF.

The chain uses TRBV11-2 and TRBJ1-5; tentatively, D is TRBD1 (6 bases). The CDR3 loop spans 15 amino acids. V lost 3 bases, J lost 5 bases, and 14 bases lay in between. Germline V gives CDR1 SGHAT, CDR2 FQNNGV. DNA of the CDR3: TGTGCCAGCAGCTTGAGTGGACAGCCGGATCAGCCCCAGCATTTT. It is translated as CASSLSGQPDQPQHF. The full variable domain, its missing parts supplied by reference TRBV11-2 and TRBJ1-5, is EAGVAQSPRYKIIEKRQSVAFWCNPISGHATLYWYQQILGQGPKLLIQFQNNGVVDDSQLPKDRFSAERLKGVDSTLKIQPAKLEDSAVYLCASSLSGQPDQPQHFGDGTRLSIL.

The chain couples TRBV19 to TRBJ1-4; D possibly corresponds to TRBD1 (6 bases). Germline loops: CDR1 LNHDA, CDR2 SQIVND (reference sequence). The CDR3 sequence is 15 residues long. The germline V and J ends were trimmed by 3 bases and 16 bases, with 24 bases remaining between them. The CDR3 region is CASSIQQGQTNVRFF. The DNA of the CDR3 is TGTGCCAGTAGTATCCAACAAGGACAGACCAATGTCAGGTTTTTT.

The gene calls are TRBV5-6 and TRBJ2-3; 9 positions match TRBD2. With V trimmed by 0 bases and J by 11 bases, 16 bases remained unmatched. The CDR3 runs 17 residues. Germline CDR1 and CDR2: SGHDT and YYEEEE. CDR3: CASSLAGLAGRLGGQYF. Written as DNA, the CDR3 is TGTGCCAGCAGCTTGGCCGGGCTAGCGGGAAGATTAGGGGGGCAGTATTTT.

The chain recombines TRBV4-1 with TRBJ2-5; 7 nucleotides line up with TRBD1. The CDR3 contains 16 residues. The germline gives CDR1 MGHRA, CDR2 YSYEKL. With V trimmed by 4 bases and J by 5 bases, 13 bases remained unmatched. The CDR3 spells CASSLMGQSKGETQYF. The CDR3 DNA is TGCGCCAGCAGCCTAATGGGACAGTCAAAAGGGGAGACCCAGTACTTC.

The chain is built from TRBV5-6 and TRBJ2-7, with D possibly being TRBD1 (5 bases). The germline V gene encodes CDR1 SGHDT and CDR2 YYEEEE. CDR3 size: 14 residues. With 0 bases removed from V and 3 bases from J, the gap between germline ends came to 10 bases. CDR3 loop: CASSLDRNFYEQYF. As DNA, the CDR3 is TGTGCCAGCAGCTTGGACAGGAATTTCTACGAGCAGTACTTC.

This rearrangement joins TRBV20-1 to TRBJ1-5; D unclear. The CDR3 extends over 11 amino acids. Between the trimmed V and J ends, which lost 0 bases and 11 bases, there was a span of 8 bases. Germline loops: CDR1 DFQATT, CDR2 SNEGSKA (reference sequence). The DNA of the CDR3 is TGCAGTGCTAGAGACGGCGGGGCCCAGCATTTT. This sequence encodes CSARDGGAQHF.

This sequence joins TRBV30 and TRBJ2-2, with 7 nucleotides matching TRBD2. The J segment lost 3 bases and the V segment lost 4 bases, leaving 8 bases of the junction unmatched. This CDR3 has 15 residues. The germline gives CDR1 GTSNPN, CDR2 SVGIG (reference sequence). The chain's CDR3 is CAWNTGGRDTGELFF. Here the CDR3 DNA reads TGTGCCTGGAACACTGGCGGGAGAGACACCGGGGAGCTGTTTTTT.

This chain links TRBV7-9 with TRBJ1-3, with TRBD1 matching over 8 bases. Germline-derived CDR1 and CDR2 are SEHNR and FQNEAQ (reference sequence). The CDR3 has 15 amino acids. V lost 3 bases to trimming and J lost 2 bases; unmatched junction nucleotides: 3. The CDR3 region is CASSFEQGAGNTIYF. The CDR3 nucleotides are TGTGCCAGCAGCTTCGAACAGGGGGCTGGAAACACCATATATTTT. Using reference TRBV7-9 and TRBJ1-3 for the parts outside the CDR3, the full variable domain is DTGVSQNPRHKITKRGQNVTFRCDPISEHNRLYWYRQTLGQGPEFLTYFQNEAQLEKSRLLSDRFSAERPKGSFSTLEIQRTEQGDSAMYLCASSFEQGAGNTIYFGEGSWLTVV.

The chain combines TRBV4-3 with TRBJ2-7; possible D gene TRBD2, 7 bases. Trimming removed 0 bases at V and 2 bases at J, with 17 bases between. Germline V lookup: CDR1 LGHNA, CDR2 YSLEER. The length of the CDR3 is 17 residues. The CDR3 DNA reads TGCGCCAGCAGCCAAGAACTAGGGGGGGATAGCGCCTACGAGCAGTACTTC. This gives the protein CASSQELGGDSAYEQYF.

The chain joins TRBV5-4 to TRBJ2-2; D might be TRBD1 (5 bases). V was shortened by 3 bases and J by 4 bases, with 7 bases between the two germline ends. The CDR3 sequence is 13 residues long. Germline V gene lookup returns CDR1 SGHNT and CDR2 YYREEE (reference sequence). This chain's CDR3 is CASSSGFTGELFF. CDR3 nucleotide sequence: TGTGCCAGCAGCTCAGGGTTCACCGGGGAGCTGTTTTTT.

The V call is TRBV4-3, the J call TRBJ2-1, with 7 positions matching TRBD2. This CDR3 has 17 residues. J gave up 11 bases and V 0 bases, and 16 bases lay outside the gene matches. In germline, CDR1 is LGHNA, CDR2 YSLEER. This CDR3 is CASSQDFSGTSAGKQFF. In DNA, the CDR3 is TGCGCCAGCAGCCAAGATTTCAGCGGGACCTCCGCGGGAAAGCAGTTCTTC.

The chain has TRBV18 and TRBJ1-2; unclear D gene. The CDR3 spans 13 residues. Germline-derived CDR1 and CDR2 are KGHSH and LQKENI. Trimming removed 2 bases at V and 5 bases at J, with 9 bases between. The CDR3 spells CASSPTTEYGYTF. The CDR3 nucleotides are TGTGCCAGCTCACCAACGACTGAGTATGGCTACACCTTC.

The CDR3: CASSLSPVPYNEQFF. Here the CDR3 DNA reads TGTGCCAGCAGTTTATCGCCAGTTCCCTACAATGAGCAGTTCTTC. This chain uses TRBV27 with TRBJ2-1; no definite D call. Germline CDR1 reads MNHEY; CDR2 reads SMNVEV (reference sequence). Trimming left V 0 bases short and J 2 bases short, with 8 bases between. The CDR3 spans 15 residues.

This chain connects TRBV4-3 to TRBJ2-7; D is possibly TRBD1 (6 bases). Germline-derived CDR1 and CDR2 are LGHNA and YSLEER. The CDR3 is made up of 14 amino acids. V was trimmed by 1 base and J by 1 base, leaving 8 bases between them. CDR3 sequence reads: CASSQGQESYEQYF. DNA of the CDR3: TGCGCCAGCAGCCAAGGACAGGAATCCTACGAGCAGTACTTC.

This chain uses TRBV5-4 with TRBJ2-3; TRBD2 matches at 10 bases. The trim removed 0 bases at V and 2 bases at J, leaving 6 bases unmatched. The germline gives CDR1 SGHNT, CDR2 YYREEE (reference sequence). The CDR3 totals 17 residues. Here the CDR3 reads CASSLGSSGRLTDTQYF. CDR3 DNA sequence: TGTGCCAGCAGCTTGGGGAGTAGCGGGAGGCTCACAGATACGCAGTATTTT.

The gene calls are TRBV19 and TRBJ2-7, with D possibly matching TRBD1 (7 bases). The CDR3 is 17 amino acids. Germline CDR1 reads LNHDA; CDR2 reads SQIVND (reference sequence). Trimming pared 6 bases from V and 1 base from J, leaving 22 bases between. The CDR3 coding sequence is TGTGCCAGTAGAGGGGGGAGAGTGGGACAGTCTTCCTACGAGCAGTACTTC. This sequence encodes CASRGGRVGQSSYEQYF. The whole variable domain, remainder taken from reference TRBV19 and TRBJ2-7, is DGGITQSPKYLFRKEGQNVTLSCEQNLNHDAMYWYRQDPGQGLRLIYYSQIVNDFQKGDIAEGYSVSREKKESFPLTVTSAQKNPTAFYLCASRGGRVGQSSYEQYFGPGTRLTVT.

The CDR3 reads CASSSPILVIAYEQYF. The CDR3 coding sequence is TGTGCCAGCAGCTCTCCAATCTTAGTCATCGCCTACGAGCAGTACTTC. V gene TRBV7-8 combines with J gene TRBJ2-7; D gene uncertain. The CDR3 has 16 amino acids. V lost 4 bases and J lost 2, with 18 bases in between. CDR1 SGHVS and CDR2 FQNEAQ come from the germline V gene.